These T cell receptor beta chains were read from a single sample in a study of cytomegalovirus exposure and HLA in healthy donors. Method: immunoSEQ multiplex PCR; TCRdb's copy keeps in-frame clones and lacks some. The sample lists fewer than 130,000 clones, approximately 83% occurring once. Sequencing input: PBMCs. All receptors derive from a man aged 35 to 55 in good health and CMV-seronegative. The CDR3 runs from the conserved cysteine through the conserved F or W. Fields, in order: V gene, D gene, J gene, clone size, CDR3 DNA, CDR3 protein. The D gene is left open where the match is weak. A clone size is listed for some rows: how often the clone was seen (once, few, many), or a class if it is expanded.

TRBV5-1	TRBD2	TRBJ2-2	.	TGCGCCAGCAGCATCGGGACTAGCGGGGCCACCGGGGAGCTGTTTTTT	CASSIGTSGATGELFF
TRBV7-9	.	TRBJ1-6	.	TGTGCCAGCAGCCAGGGCCCCGGTAATTCACCCCTCCACTTT	CASSQGPGNSPLHF
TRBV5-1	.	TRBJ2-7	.	TGCGCCAGCAGTGGAGGGCCAAGCTCCTACGAGCAGTACTTC	CASSGGPSSYEQYF
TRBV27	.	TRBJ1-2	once	TGTGCCAGCAGTCCAGGCTATGGCTACACCTTC	CASSPGYGYTF
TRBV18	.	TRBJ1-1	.	TGTGCCAGCTCGCAGAAGACTGAAGCTTTCTTT	CASSQKTEAFF
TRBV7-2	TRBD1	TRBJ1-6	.	TGTGCCAGCAACCGACAGGGTAATTCACCCCTCCACTTT	CASNRQGNSPLHF
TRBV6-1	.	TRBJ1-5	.	TGTGCCAGCAGTGAAGCGCTGAGACTAGCCAATCAGCCCCAGCATTTT	CASSEALRLANQPQHF
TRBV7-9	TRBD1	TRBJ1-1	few	TGTGCCAGCAGCTTAAAAACAGGGGAAACTGAAGCTTTCTTT	CASSLKTGETEAFF
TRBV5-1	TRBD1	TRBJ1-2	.	TGCGCCAGCAGTCAGAGACAGGGGGCGATCTATGGCTACACCTTC	CASSQRQGAIYGYTF
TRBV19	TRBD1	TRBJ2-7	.	TGTGCCAGTAGTCCACCCAGCGGGACAGGGGGATACGAGCAGTACTTC	CASSPPSGTGGYEQYF
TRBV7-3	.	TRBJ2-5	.	TGTGCCAGCAGCTTAACCCGAGTATTGTACTCGGAGACCCAGTACTTC	CASSLTRVLYSETQYF
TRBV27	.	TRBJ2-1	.	TGTGCCACCCTACCCCTGGACAGTCCCTACAATGAGCAGTTCTTC	CATLPLDSPYNEQFF
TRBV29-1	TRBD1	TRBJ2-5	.	TGCAGCGTGAGGGGACAGGGAGCAGAGACCCAGTACTTC	CSVRGQGAETQYF
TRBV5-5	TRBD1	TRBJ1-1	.	TGTGCCAGCAGCAGGACAGGGGTGGCTGAAGCTTTCTTT	CASSRTGVAEAFF
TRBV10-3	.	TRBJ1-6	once	TGTGCCATCAGACGGGGTGGGGGGGCAGGCGATAATTCACCCCTCCACTTT	CAIRRGGGAGDNSPLHF
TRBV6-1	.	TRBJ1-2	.	TGTGCCAGCAGTGATCCAGTGAACTATGGCTACACCTTC	CASSDPVNYGYTF
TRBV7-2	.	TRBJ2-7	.	TGTGCCAGCAGCCTCCGGGACTTCCTCCCATACGAGCAGTACTTC	CASSLRDFLPYEQYF
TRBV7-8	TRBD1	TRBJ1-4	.	TGTGCCAGCAGCTACGGGGACAGGGCTAATGAAAAACTGTTTTTT	CASSYGDRANEKLFF
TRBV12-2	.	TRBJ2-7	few	TGTGCAAGTCGCTTAGCGAGCGGGGGGACAGACTCCTACGAGCAGTACTTC	CASRLASGGTDSYEQYF
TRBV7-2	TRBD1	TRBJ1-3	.	TGTGCCAGCAGCCCCCAACAGGGGGCCTACACCATATATTTT	CASSPQQGAYTIYF
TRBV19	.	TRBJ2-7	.	TGTGCCAGTACTTCGACAGGCGCCTCCTACGAGCAGTACTTC	CASTSTGASYEQYF
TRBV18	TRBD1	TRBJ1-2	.	TGTGCCAGCTCGCCGGGACAGGGTAACTATGGCTACACCTTC	CASSPGQGNYGYTF
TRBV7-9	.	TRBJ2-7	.	TGTGTCTCAGGGGGGAACTCCTACGAGCAGTACTTC	CVSGGNSYEQYF
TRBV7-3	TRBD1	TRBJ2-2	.	TGTGCCAGCAGCGTGGGACAGGGGAGCACCGGGGAGCTGTTTTTT	CASSVGQGSTGELFF
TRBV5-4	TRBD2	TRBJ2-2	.	TGTGCCAGCAGCTTCGGGGGGGGGAACACCGGGGAGCTGTTTTTT	CASSFGGGNTGELFF
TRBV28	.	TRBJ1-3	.	TGTGCCAGCAGTTTATGGGGGGGGCTAGGAAACACCATATATTTT	CASSLWGGLGNTIYF
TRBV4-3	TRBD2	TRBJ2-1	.	TGCGCCAGCAGCCAACTAGCGGGGGTGGGGAATGAGCAGTTCTTC	CASSQLAGVGNEQFF
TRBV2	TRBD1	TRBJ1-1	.	TGTGCCAGCAGACCTCGACAGGGGGAGGGCACTGAAGCTTTCTTT	CASRPRQGEGTEAFF
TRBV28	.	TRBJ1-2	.	TGTGCCAGCAGTTTTTCCACTAACTATGGCTACACCTTC	CASSFSTNYGYTF
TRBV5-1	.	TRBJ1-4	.	TGCGCCAGCAGCCCTGGGCCGGGAGCTAATGAAAAACTGTTTTTT	CASSPGPGANEKLFF
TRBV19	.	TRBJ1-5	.	TGTGCCAGTACGAAACAGCTTAGCAATCAGCCCCAGCATTTT	CASTKQLSNQPQHF
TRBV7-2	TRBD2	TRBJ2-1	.	TGTGCCAGCAGTATGGGACTACGGGGGAATGAGCAGTTCTTC	CASSMGLRGNEQFF
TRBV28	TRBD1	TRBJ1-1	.	TGTGCCAGCAGGCCAGACAGGGAGAACACTGAAGCTTTCTTT	CASRPDRENTEAFF
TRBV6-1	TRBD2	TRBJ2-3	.	TGTGCCAGCAGGGCGGGGGGGGCCGTAGATACGCAGTATTTT	CASRAGGAVDTQYF
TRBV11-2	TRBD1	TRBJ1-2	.	TGTGCCAGCAGCTTGGGACAGGGGGTTGGCTACACCTTC	CASSLGQGVGYTF
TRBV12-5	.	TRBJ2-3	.	TGTGCTAGTGGTTTGAGAGGAGATACGCAGTATTTT	CASGLRGDTQYF
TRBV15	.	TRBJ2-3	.	TGTGCCACCAGCACCCTGGAGGGGTCATACACAGATACGCAGTATTTT	CATSTLEGSYTDTQYF
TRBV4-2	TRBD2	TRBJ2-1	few	TGTGCCAGCAGCCAAGAGGGGTCAGCGGGGGCCATAAGCATCTACAATGAGCAGTTCTTC	CASSQEGSAGAISIYNEQFF
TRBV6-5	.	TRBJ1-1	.	TGTGCCAGCAGTTACGGCACCCGCACTGAAGCTTTCTTT	CASSYGTRTEAFF
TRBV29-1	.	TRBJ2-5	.	TGCAGCGTTGTGATGGGCCGGACAGGAGGGAAAGAGACCCAGTACTTC	CSVVMGRTGGKETQYF
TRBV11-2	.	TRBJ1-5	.	TGTGCCAGCAGCTCAACAGGGATTTATAGCAATCAGCCCCAGCATTTT	CASSSTGIYSNQPQHF
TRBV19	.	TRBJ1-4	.	TGTGCCAGTAGTTTGGGGGGAACTAATGAAAAACTGTTTTTT	CASSLGGTNEKLFF
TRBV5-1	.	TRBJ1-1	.	TGCGCCAGCAGCTTGGCGGGACTCCTGAACACTGAAGCTTTCTTT	CASSLAGLLNTEAFF
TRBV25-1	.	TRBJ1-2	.	TGTGCCAGCAGTACCACTCTCTATGGCTACACCTTC	CASSTTLYGYTF
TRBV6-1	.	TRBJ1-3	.	TGTGCCAGCACCTCCCCGAAGCCCTTGGACACCATATATTTT	CASTSPKPLDTIYF
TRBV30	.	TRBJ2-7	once	TGTGCCTGGAGTCAGGCCTCCTACGAGCAGTACTTC	CAWSQASYEQYF
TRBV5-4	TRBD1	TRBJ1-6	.	TGTGCCAGCAGCCAGGGGGGCTCCTATAATTCACCCCTCCACTTT	CASSQGGSYNSPLHF
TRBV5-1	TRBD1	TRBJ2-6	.	TGCGCCAGCAGCGGGGGACAGGGGCCTGGGGCCAACGTCCTGACTTTC	CASSGGQGPGANVLTF
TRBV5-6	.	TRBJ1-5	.	TGTGCCAGCAGCTTCTCAGGGCCTAATAGCAATCAGCCCCAGCATTTT	CASSFSGPNSNQPQHF
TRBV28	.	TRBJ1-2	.	TGTGCCAGCAGTCCCGACACCCATGGCTACACCTTC	CASSPDTHGYTF
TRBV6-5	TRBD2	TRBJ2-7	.	TGTGCCAGCAGCGCTCCGGGACTAGCCCCCTACGAGCAGTACTTC	CASSAPGLAPYEQYF
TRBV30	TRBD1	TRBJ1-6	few	TGTGCCTACCGGGACAGGGGGTCCTATAATTCACCCCTCCACTTT	CAYRDRGSYNSPLHF
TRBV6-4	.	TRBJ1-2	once	TGTGCCAGCAGTGAAGCCGGGGGCTATGGCTACACCTTC	CASSEAGGYGYTF